Shown below are 24 T cell receptor beta chains from a single sample sequenced in a study of blood T cell repertoires in COVID-19. Sequencing was performed with immunoSEQ multiplex PCR; in TCRdb, only in-frame clones are kept and a portion is missing. Of about 200,000 clones listed, roughly 79% were seen once; the top ten hold about 6.9%. Sequenced sample: peripheral blood. Source of these receptors: a human donor with acute or convalescent COVID-19. The donor label of this sample is uncertain.

This sequence joins TRBV12-5 and TRBJ1-6; 9 bases map to TRBD1. The V segment lost 0 bases and the J segment 7 bases; nucleotides outside the gene matches: 4. The CDR3 spans 16 residues. Looked up from germline, CDR1 is LGHNT and CDR2 is FRNRAP. The CDR3: CASGLVQGAGNSPLHF. CDR3 sequence (DNA): TGTGCTAGTGGTTTGGTACAGGGGGCAGGAAATTCACCCCTCCACTTT.

J is TRBJ2-7 and V is TRBV6-6; 8 positions match TRBD2. Germline V CDR1 and CDR2: MNHNY, SVGAGI (reference sequence). V gave up 8 bases and J gave up 2 bases; unmatched junction bases: 8. The CDR3 consists of 14 residues. The CDR3 region is CASLASGRPYEQYF. In DNA, the CDR3 is TGTGCCAGCCTAGCTAGCGGGCGGCCCTACGAGCAGTACTTC.

This chain connects TRBV11-2 to TRBJ1-2, with 7 bases lining up with TRBD1. The CDR3 is 14 amino acids. Trimming took 5 bases from V and 4 from J; bases not matched to a gene: 7. Germline loops: CDR1 SGHAT, CDR2 FQNNGV. This CDR3 reads CASSTAGTVYGYTF. The CDR3 nucleotides read TGTGCCAGCAGCACCGCCGGGACAGTCTATGGCTACACCTTC. Combining the CDR3 with reference TRBV11-2 and TRBJ1-2 gives the whole variable domain EAGVAQSPRYKIIEKRQSVAFWCNPISGHATLYWYQQILGQGPKLLIQFQNNGVVDDSQLPKDRFSAERLKGVDSTLKIQPAKLEDSAVYLCASSTAGTVYGYTFGSGTRLTVV.

The chain has TRBV6-5 and TRBJ2-7; 7 bases are a match to TRBD1. Per the germline V gene, CDR1 is MNHEY and CDR2 is SVGAGI. CDR3 length: 16 amino acids. V dropped 4 bases and J dropped 2; count of bases not matched to a gene: 11. Here the CDR3 reads CASSSTGRDRAYEQYF. The CDR3 nucleotides are TGTGCCAGCAGTTCCACCGGCCGGGACAGAGCCTACGAGCAGTACTTC.

J is TRBJ1-1 and V is TRBV7-3; 7 bases line up with TRBD1. CDR3 length: 14 residues. Germline lookup yields CDR1 SGHTA and CDR2 FQGTGA. V lost 5 bases, J lost 9 bases, and 12 bases stayed unmatched. Here the CDR3 reads CASSPTGQPFQAFF. In DNA form, the CDR3 reads TGTGCCAGCAGCCCGACGGGACAGCCTTTTCAAGCTTTCTTT.

CDR3 in amino acids: CASSPGQGAKETQYF. CDR3 sequence (DNA): TGTGCCAGCAGCCCGGGACAGGGGGCAAAAGAGACCCAGTACTTC. The J gene is TRBJ2-5, the V gene TRBV14; 12 bases fit TRBD1. Germline loops: CDR1 SGHDN, CDR2 FVKESK. CDR3 length equals 15 residues. Trimming took 4 bases from V and 3 from J; bases not matched to a gene: 3.

The J gene is TRBJ1-6, the V gene TRBV5-1; the D gene is possibly TRBD1 (5 bases). The V gene lost 9 bases and the J gene lost 8 bases, with 21 bases spanning the gap. Germline V gene data show CDR1 as SGHRS and CDR2 as YFSETQ. The CDR3 is made up of 15 amino acids. The CDR3 bases are TGCGCCACCCGCCGGGACTCGATATGGGATTCACCCCTCCACTTT. It yields the protein CATRRDSIWDSPLHF.

This clone was counted a single time. The V and J genes are TRBV30 and TRBJ2-3; 12 bases map to TRBD2. Germline V gene lookup returns CDR1 GTSNPN and CDR2 SVGIG (reference sequence). This CDR3 spans 16 amino acids. The DNA of the CDR3 is TGTGGCGCCTCCCCTAGCGGGAGGGTATGGGCAGATACGCAGTATTTT. Its protein is CGASPSGRVWADTQYF.

V gene TRBV5-1 combines with J gene TRBJ2-3; 12 bases are a match to TRBD2. The trim removed 5 bases at V and 5 bases at J, leaving 6 bases unmatched. In germline, CDR1 is SGHRS, CDR2 YFSETQ. The CDR3 spans 15 residues. CDR3 nucleotides: TGCGCCAGCAGGCTAGCGGGAGGGCCGGGAGATACGCAGTATTTT. It codes for CASRLAGGPGDTQYF. Variable domain in full (rest from reference TRBV5-1 and TRBJ2-3): KAGVTQTPRYLIKTRGQQVTLSCSPISGHRSVSWYQQTPGQGLQFLFEYFSETQRNKGNFPGRFSGRQFSNSRSEMNVSTLELGDSALYLCASRLAGGPGDTQYFGPGTRLTVL.

The rearrangement joins TRBV11-2 to TRBJ2-7; 10 bases are a match to TRBD2. V lost 5 bases, J lost 2 bases, and 9 bases stayed unmatched. The CDR3 consists of 16 residues. Germline V CDR1 and CDR2: SGHAT, FQNNGV. The CDR3 sequence is CASSLLGSGRTYEQYF. In nucleotides, the CDR3 is TGTGCCAGCAGCCTACTAGGTAGCGGGAGGACCTACGAGCAGTACTTC. Drawing the rest from reference TRBV11-2 and TRBJ2-7, the complete variable domain is EAGVAQSPRYKIIEKRQSVAFWCNPISGHATLYWYQQILGQGPKLLIQFQNNGVVDDSQLPKDRFSAERLKGVDSTLKIQPAKLEDSAVYLCASSLLGSGRTYEQYFGPGTRLTVT.

This sequence joins TRBV5-1 and TRBJ2-1, with 7 bases matching TRBD2. The V and J ends lost 2 bases and 4 bases, in that order; junction bases with no gene match: 6. Germline CDR1 is SGHRS and CDR2 is YFSETQ. The CDR3 has 15 residues. The CDR3 bases are TGCGCCAGCAGCTTCGGGAGCGGGGTTTACAATGAGCAGTTCTTC. Translating gives CASSFGSGVYNEQFF.

The chain is built from TRBV27 and TRBJ2-3; tentatively, D is TRBD1 (5 bases). The germline V gene encodes CDR1 MNHEY and CDR2 SMNVEV (reference sequence). The CDR3 is 14 amino acids. V dropped 3 bases and J dropped 2 bases, with 9 bases sitting between them. The CDR3 here is CASSLGRATDTQYF. CDR3 DNA: TGTGCCAGCAGTTTGGGCAGGGCCACAGATACGCAGTATTTT.

The gene calls are TRBV30 and TRBJ1-5, with D tentatively TRBD1 (6 bases). The CDR3 is 13 residues long. Germline CDR1 GTSNPN, CDR2 SVGIG (reference sequence). The V end was cut by 2 bases, the J end by 9 bases, with 14 bases between. The CDR3: CAWSSQGSGPQHF. The DNA of the CDR3 is TGTGCCTGGAGTTCACAGGGTTCGGGGCCCCAGCATTTT. Full variable domain (missing parts from reference TRBV30 and TRBJ1-5): SQTIHQWPATLVQPVGSPLSLECTVEGTSNPNLYWYRQAAGRGLQLLFYSVGIGQISSEVPQNLSASRPQDRQFILSSKKLLLSDSGFYLCAWSSQGSGPQHFGDGTRLSIL.

The chain is built from TRBV5-1 and TRBJ1-5, with 8 nucleotides matching TRBD1. Germline trimming cut 4 bases from V and 7 bases from J; bases unmatched to any gene: 10. CDR1 and CDR2 (germline): SGHRS, YFSETQ. The CDR3 sequence is 15 residues long. In nucleotides, the CDR3 is TGCGCCAGCAGCCTGGCTGGACAGGGCAGCCAGCCCCAGCATTTT. This codes for CASSLAGQGSQPQHF.

V is TRBV4-3 and J is TRBJ1-1; 9 bases match TRBD1. V lost 0 bases to trimming and J lost 0 bases; unmatched junction nucleotides: 11. CDR1 is LGHNA, CDR2 YSLEER, per germline. CDR3 length equals 19 residues. CDR3 protein: CASSQDYDRGEAMNTEAFF. Written as DNA, the CDR3 is TGCGCCAGCAGCCAAGATTATGACAGGGGGGAGGCGATGAACACTGAAGCTTTCTTT.

The chain employs TRBV30 and TRBJ2-1; 9 bases map to TRBD2. This CDR3 is 16 amino acids long. The germline gives CDR1 GTSNPN, CDR2 SVGIG (reference sequence). Trimming took 2 bases from V and 5 from J; bases not matched to a gene: 10. CDR3 residues: CAWSHAGGAKNNEQFF. The DNA of the CDR3 is TGTGCCTGGAGTCATGCGGGGGGGGCAAAAAACAATGAGCAGTTCTTC. The full variable domain, its missing parts supplied by reference TRBV30 and TRBJ2-1, is SQTIHQWPATLVQPVGSPLSLECTVEGTSNPNLYWYRQAAGRGLQLLFYSVGIGQISSEVPQNLSASRPQDRQFILSSKKLLLSDSGFYLCAWSHAGGAKNNEQFFGPGTRLTVL.

The V and J genes are TRBV6-5 and TRBJ1-2; 7 nucleotides align to TRBD1. The germline CDR1 and CDR2 sequences are MNHEY and SVGAGI. With 8 bases clipped from V and 2 bases from J, the junction kept 11 bases outside the gene matches. The CDR3 length is 15 residues. The CDR3 sequence: CASWEPGTDNYGYTF. The CDR3 nucleotides read TGTGCCAGCTGGGAACCGGGGACAGACAACTATGGCTACACCTTC.

The rearrangement uses TRBV9 and TRBJ2-1, with D possibly being TRBD1 (6 bases). V lost 0 bases to trimming and J lost 6 bases, with 10 bases between them. CDR3 length equals 14 residues. From germline, CDR1 is SGDLS and CDR2 YYNGEE. The CDR3 here is CASSVEGGINEQFF. CDR3 sequence (DNA): TGTGCCAGCAGCGTAGAAGGGGGTATCAATGAGCAGTTCTTC. Complete variable domain (other parts from reference TRBV9 and TRBJ2-1): DSGVTQTPKHLITATGQRVTLRCSPRSGDLSVYWYQQSLDQGLQFLIQYYNGEERAKGNILERFSAQQFPDLHSELNLSSLELGDSALYFCASSVEGGINEQFFGPGTRLTVL.

The CDR3 loop reads CASRRTGSQETQYF. The CDR3 DNA reads TGTGCCAGCCGCCGAACCGGGTCCCAAGAGACCCAGTACTTC. V is TRBV6-5 and J is TRBJ2-5, with D uncertain. CDR3 length: 14 residues. V was pared by 8 bases and J by 1 base, with 14 bases between. Germline V gene data show CDR1 as MNHEY and CDR2 as SVGAGI.

The gene calls are TRBV7-9 and TRBJ1-4; 7 positions agree with TRBD1. Germline assignment: CDR1 SEHNR and CDR2 FQNEAQ (reference sequence). The CDR3 has 17 amino acids. Unmatched junction bases numbered 9, after V lost 5 bases and J lost 0 bases. The CDR3 loop reads CASSPRRDRPTNEKLFF. DNA of the CDR3: TGTGCCAGCAGCCCCCGACGGGACAGACCAACTAATGAAAAACTGTTTTTT. Drawing the rest from reference TRBV7-9 and TRBJ1-4, the complete variable domain is DTGVSQNPRHKITKRGQNVTFRCDPISEHNRLYWYRQTLGQGPEFLTYFQNEAQLEKSRLLSDRFSAERPKGSFSTLEIQRTEQGDSAMYLCASSPRRDRPTNEKLFFGSGTQLSVL.

This clone appeared a single time. The rearrangement uses TRBV2 and TRBJ2-3; D is perhaps TRBD2 (6 bases). This CDR3 contains 16 residues. Trimming took 4 bases from V and 1 from J, leaving 15 bases between them. Germline CDR1 reads SNHLY; CDR2 reads FYNNEI. The CDR3 protein is CASSVAGTQRTDTQYF. The CDR3 DNA sequence: TGTGCCAGCAGTGTGGCCGGGACTCAACGCACAGATACGCAGTATTTT. Variable domain in full (rest from reference TRBV2 and TRBJ2-3): EPEVTQTPSHQVTQMGQEVILRCVPISNHLYFYWYRQILGQKVEFLVSFYNNEISEKSEIFDDQFSVERPDGSNFTLKIRSTKLEDSAMYFCASSVAGTQRTDTQYFGPGTRLTVL.

The rearrangement links TRBV19 to TRBJ2-7; D gene unclear. There are 15 residues in the CDR3. Germline-derived CDR1 and CDR2 are LNHDA and SQIVND (reference sequence). Trimming stripped 1 base from V and 2 bases from J, with 12 bases between. CDR3 loop: CASSIVQQPTYEQYF. The DNA of the CDR3 is TGTGCCAGTAGTATAGTACAACAGCCAACCTACGAGCAGTACTTC. Full variable domain (missing parts from reference TRBV19 and TRBJ2-7): DGGITQSPKYLFRKEGQNVTLSCEQNLNHDAMYWYRQDPGQGLRLIYYSQIVNDFQKGDIAEGYSVSREKKESFPLTVTSAQKNPTAFYLCASSIVQQPTYEQYFGPGTRLTVT.

The V gene is TRBV6-5, the J gene TRBJ1-4; unclear D gene. V lost 8 bases to trimming and J lost 8 bases, with 15 bases between them. Germline assignment: CDR1 MNHEY and CDR2 SVGAGI. The CDR3 has 13 amino acids. CDR3: CASRVTEGEKLFF. As DNA, the CDR3 is TGTGCCAGCCGAGTGACGGAGGGAGAAAAACTGTTTTTT.

The CDR3: CASSASRDRSSYEQYF. CDR3 coding DNA: TGTGCCAGCAGCGCCTCCCGGGACAGGAGCTCCTACGAGCAGTACTTC. The J gene is TRBJ2-7, the V gene TRBV7-2; 8 positions agree with TRBD1. After removal of 5 bases from V and 0 bases from J, the junction contained 9 bases not matched to a gene. Germline V gene sequence: CDR1 SGHTA, CDR2 FQGNSA. This CDR3 is 16 amino acids long.